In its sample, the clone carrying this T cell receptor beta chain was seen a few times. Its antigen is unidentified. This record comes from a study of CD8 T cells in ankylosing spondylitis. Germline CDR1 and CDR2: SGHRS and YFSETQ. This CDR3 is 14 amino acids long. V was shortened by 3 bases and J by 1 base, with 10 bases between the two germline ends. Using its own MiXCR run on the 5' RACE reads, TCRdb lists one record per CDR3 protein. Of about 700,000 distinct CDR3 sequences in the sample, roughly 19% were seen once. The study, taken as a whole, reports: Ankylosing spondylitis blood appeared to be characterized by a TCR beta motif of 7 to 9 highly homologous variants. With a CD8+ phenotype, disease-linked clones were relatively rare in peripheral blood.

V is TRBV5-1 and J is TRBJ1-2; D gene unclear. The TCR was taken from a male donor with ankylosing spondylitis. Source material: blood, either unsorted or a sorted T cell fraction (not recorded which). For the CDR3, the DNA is TGCGCCAGCAGCTCGCTCGGCGGTAACTATGGCTACACCTTC. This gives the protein CASSSLGGNYGYTF. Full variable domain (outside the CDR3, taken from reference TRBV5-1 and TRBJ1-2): KAGVTQTPRYLIKTRGQQVTLSCSPISGHRSVSWYQQTPGQGLQFLFEYFSETQRNKGNFPGRFSGRQFSNSRSEMNVSTLELGDSALYLCASSSLGGNYGYTFGSGTRLTVV.